The 30 T cell receptor beta chains given below trace back to one sample, sequenced in a study of control samples from healthy donors and cancer patients. Clones were sequenced by immunoSEQ multiplex PCR, and TCRdb holds only the in-frame ones, with some missing. The sample includes about 53,000 clones, roughly 87% of them seen just once. Sequenced sample: PBMCs. Source of these receptors: a man in his sixties with head and neck cancer.

The V gene is TRBV5-1, the J gene TRBJ2-6, with TRBD1 identical over 10 bases. The CDR3 length is 16 residues. Germline V CDR1 and CDR2: SGHRS, YFSETQ. V lost 4 bases to trimming and J lost 2 bases; unmatched junction nucleotides: 3. The CDR3 DNA reads TGCGCCAGCAGCAGAGGACAGGGGGCTGGGGCCAACGTCCTGACTTTC. Amino acids: CASSRGQGAGANVLTF.

V gene TRBV19 combines with J gene TRBJ1-2, with D perhaps TRBD1 (5 bases). Per germline, CDR1 LNHDA and CDR2 SQIVND (reference sequence). This CDR3 has 13 amino acids. Trimming left V 5 bases short and J 6 bases short, with 13 bases between. The CDR3 nucleotides are TGTGCCAGTAGTGTGACAGAATGGGATGGCTACACCTTC. It specifies CASSVTEWDGYTF.

This chain joins TRBV28 and TRBJ1-5; D remains ambiguous. The CDR3 extends over 13 amino acids. The V end lost 4 bases, the J end lost 3 bases, and 7 bases lay between the germline ends. Germline values: CDR1 MDHEN, CDR2 SYDVKM. The CDR3: CASSSTLNQPQHF. As DNA, the CDR3 is TGTGCCAGCAGTTCGACCCTCAATCAGCCCCAGCATTTT.

The count of this clone is one. Germline and junction disagree at one end, which may indicate a read error. The gene calls are TRBV2 and TRBJ1-1; D perhaps matches TRBD1 (5 bases). The length of the CDR3 is 11 residues. From germline, CDR1 is SNHLY and CDR2 FYNNEI. The CDR3 loop is CASSSTGGVGF. CDR3 DNA: TGTGCCAGCAGTTCCACTGGGGGGGTGGGATTT. Using reference TRBV2 and TRBJ1-1 for the parts outside the CDR3, the full variable domain is EPEVTQTPSHQVTQMGQEVILRCVPISNHLYFYWYRQILGQKVEFLVSFYNNEISEKSEIFDDQFSVERPDGSNFTLKIRSTKLEDSAMYFCASSSTGGVGFGQGTRLTVV.

This rearrangement joins TRBV2 to TRBJ2-7, with D tentatively TRBD2 (5 bases). V lost 8 bases and J 2 bases, leaving 13 bases between the germline ends. The germline V gene has CDR1 SNHLY and CDR2 FYNNEI. CDR3 length equals 13 residues. CDR3 residues: CASGGRRAYEQYF. The CDR3 DNA follows: TGTGCCAGCGGTGGCCGGCGGGCCTACGAGCAGTACTTC.

This chain links TRBV2 with TRBJ1-2, with D hard to call. This CDR3 spans 13 amino acids. Trimming removed 11 bases from V and 0 bases from J, with 13 bases in between. CDR1 and CDR2 (germline): SNHLY, FYNNEI. CDR3 loop: CAGVENANYGYTF. CDR3 nucleotide sequence: TGTGCCGGGGTGGAGAACGCTAACTATGGCTACACCTTC. Full variable domain (remainder filled in from reference TRBV2 and TRBJ1-2): EPEVTQTPSHQVTQMGQEVILRCVPISNHLYFYWYRQILGQKVEFLVSFYNNEISEKSEIFDDQFSVERPDGSNFTLKIRSTKLEDSAMYFCAGVENANYGYTFGSGTRLTVV.

The rearrangement uses TRBV4-2 and TRBJ2-2; possible D gene TRBD1, 5 bases. V was trimmed by 0 bases and J by 3 bases, leaving 23 bases between them. The V gene's germline CDR1 is LGHNA and CDR2 YNFKEQ. The CDR3 spans 20 residues. The CDR3 sequence is CASSQDSYPPTAPYTGELFF. The CDR3 region has the DNA TGTGCCAGCAGCCAAGATAGCTACCCCCCGACAGCGCCGTACACCGGGGAGCTGTTTTTT.

The chain couples TRBV24-1 to TRBJ1-6, with D unresolved. The germline V gene has CDR1 KGHDR and CDR2 SFDVKD. Trimming cost V 0 bases and J 0 bases, with 8 bases left between them. The CDR3 extends over 17 amino acids. The DNA of the CDR3 is TGTGCCACCAGTGATTTGCAGCGGCGCTCCTATAATTCACCCCTCCACTTT. Translating gives CATSDLQRRSYNSPLHF.

The chain has TRBV7-9 and TRBJ2-3; D may be TRBD1 (6 bases). This CDR3 is built from 13 residues. Germline assignment: CDR1 SEHNR and CDR2 FQNEAQ (reference sequence). V gave up 4 bases and J gave up 5 bases, with 10 bases separating them. CDR3: CASSSTGQDTQYF. CDR3 nucleotide sequence: TGTGCCAGCAGCTCCACAGGGCAAGATACGCAGTATTTT.

The V and J genes are TRBV5-4 and TRBJ2-2; TRBD1 matches 9 bases. The V segment lost 9 bases and the J segment 5 bases; nucleotides outside the gene matches: 14. Germline CDR1 is SGHNT and CDR2 is YYREEE (reference sequence). The CDR3 loop spans 16 amino acids. The CDR3 region is CATTPRTGARTGELFF. The CDR3 DNA follows: TGTGCCACGACCCCCAGGACAGGGGCGCGAACCGGGGAGCTGTTTTTT.

The chain employs TRBV6-5 and TRBJ2-3; D gene uncertain. The V gene lost 6 bases and the J gene lost 4 bases, with 8 bases spanning the gap. Looked up from germline, CDR1 is MNHEY and CDR2 is SVGAGI. There are 12 residues in the CDR3. CDR3 protein: CASRVRSDTQYF. The CDR3, as DNA: TGTGCCAGCAGGGTAAGATCAGATACGCAGTATTTT.

This clone has more than one count but fewer than ten. V and J are TRBV6-5 and TRBJ1-2; perhaps TRBD1 as D (5 bases). V shed 6 bases and J shed 4 bases, with 6 bases lying between them. Germline V CDR1 and CDR2: MNHEY, SVGAGI. The CDR3 extends over 11 amino acids. The CDR3 sequence is CASRGLYGYTF. Written as DNA, the CDR3 is TGTGCCAGCAGGGGGCTCTATGGCTACACCTTC.

This sequence joins TRBV5-4 and TRBJ2-5; D gene ambiguous. Germline V gene sequence: CDR1 SGHNT, CDR2 YYREEE (reference sequence). The CDR3 is 15 residues long. The V end lost 4 bases, the J end lost 2 bases, and 15 bases lay between the germline ends. CDR3 DNA sequence: TGTGCCAGCAGCCTCAGCGCGAGTCCGCAAGAGACCCAGTACTTC. It encodes CASSLSASPQETQYF. The full variable domain, in which reference TRBV5-4 and TRBJ2-5 provide the parts outside the CDR3, is ETGVTQSPTHLIKTRGQQVTLRCSSQSGHNTVSWYQQALGQGPQFIFQYYREEENGRGNFPPRFSGLQFPNYSSELNVNALELDDSALYLCASSLSASPQETQYFGPGTRLLVL.

V gene TRBV6-6 combines with J gene TRBJ1-3, with D unclear. Germline V CDR1 and CDR2: MNHNY, SVGAGI (reference sequence). V was shortened by 2 bases and J by 0 bases, with 8 bases between the two germline ends. This CDR3 has 15 amino acids. The CDR3 spells CASSYLISSGNTIYF. CDR3 DNA sequence: TGTGCCAGCAGTTACCTGATCAGCTCTGGAAACACCATATATTTT.

The chain is built from TRBV28 and TRBJ2-3, with D hard to call. Per the germline V gene, CDR1 is MDHEN and CDR2 is SYDVKM. V was cut by 6 bases and J by 5 bases, with 15 bases left in between. This CDR3 is 14 amino acids long. This chain's CDR3 is CASSRRYLKDTQYF. The CDR3 DNA is TGTGCCAGCAGCCGCAGGTACCTGAAAGATACGCAGTATTTT. Full variable domain (outside the CDR3, taken from reference TRBV28 and TRBJ2-3): DVKVTQSSRYLVKRTGEKVFLECVQDMDHENMFWYRQDPGLGLRLIYFSYDVKMKEKGDIPEGYSVSREKKERFSLILESASTNQTSMYLCASSRRYLKDTQYFGPGTRLTVL.

This chain links TRBV9 with TRBJ1-1, with no clear D. The CDR3 contains 13 residues. In germline, CDR1 is SGDLS, CDR2 YYNGEE. Deletions cut 1 base from V and 1 base from J, with 5 bases between. This CDR3 reads CASSVTSNTEAFF. CDR3 DNA sequence: TGTGCCAGCAGCGTAACCTCGAACACTGAAGCTTTCTTT.

V and J are TRBV27 and TRBJ1-2, with D possibly being TRBD1 (5 bases). This CDR3 is built from 15 residues. Germline assignment: CDR1 MNHEY and CDR2 SMNVEV (reference sequence). V lost 5 bases to trimming and J lost 4 bases, with 17 bases between them. CDR3 in amino acids: CASSPLWDGPYGYTF. The CDR3 nucleotides are TGTGCCAGCAGTCCCCTATGGGACGGACCCTATGGCTACACCTTC.

In this sample, this clone turned up once. V and J are TRBV5-1 and TRBJ1-3; 9 nucleotides line up with TRBD1. Unmatched junction bases numbered 0, after V lost 4 bases and J lost 1 base. Germline loops: CDR1 SGHRS, CDR2 YFSETQ. There are 14 residues in the CDR3. The CDR3 loop is CASSGTGSGNTIYF. The CDR3 DNA is TGCGCCAGCAGCGGGACAGGGTCTGGAAACACCATATATTTT.

This rearrangement joins TRBV28 to TRBJ2-1; D unclear. V lost 7 bases to trimming and J lost 8 bases, with 21 bases between them. This CDR3 spans 15 amino acids. Germline V lookup: CDR1 MDHEN, CDR2 SYDVKM. DNA for the CDR3: TGTGCCAGCACCCGAAGCCTAGTAGCTCACCATGAGCAGTTCTTC. This encodes CASTRSLVAHHEQFF.

The V gene is TRBV7-2, the J gene TRBJ2-7, with D tentatively TRBD1 (6 bases). In germline, CDR1 is SGHTA, CDR2 FQGNSA. V was pared by 4 bases and J by 7 bases, with 23 bases between. The CDR3 is 16 residues long. In nucleotides, the CDR3 is TGTGCCAGCAGCTACAATCCCGCCGGGACACTTGGGGAGCAGTACTTC. This gives the protein CASSYNPAGTLGEQYF.

The chain employs TRBV7-8 and TRBJ2-5; 10 nucleotides align to TRBD1. V was clipped by 5 bases and J by 4 bases; unmatched bases: 1. The germline V gene encodes CDR1 SGHVS and CDR2 FQNEAQ. The CDR3 extends over 13 amino acids. As DNA, the CDR3 is TGTGCCAGCAGCCGGGACAGGGGAGAGACCCAGTACTTC. Its translation: CASSRDRGETQYF.

This clone occurred once. This rearrangement joins TRBV2 to TRBJ2-1; 9 nucleotides line up with TRBD2. This CDR3 has 15 residues. From germline, CDR1 is SNHLY and CDR2 FYNNEI. After removal of 1 base from V and 6 bases from J, the junction contained 4 bases not matched to a gene. The CDR3 DNA reads TGTGCCAGCAGTGAAGGGCGGGGGGGCTTCAATGAGCAGTTCTTC. This encodes CASSEGRGGFNEQFF.

The chain uses TRBV18 and TRBJ1-1, with 7 bases identical to TRBD1. Losses at the gene ends were 1 base for V and 6 bases for J; bases not matched to a gene: 2. Per the germline V gene, CDR1 is KGHSH and CDR2 is LQKENI. This CDR3 has 13 amino acids. CDR3 in DNA: TGTGCCAGCTCACCACAGGGGGCTGCTGAAGCTTTCTTT. Translated: CASSPQGAAEAFF.

This chain connects TRBV11-2 to TRBJ1-1; D gene unclear. The CDR3 has 12 amino acids. The V and J ends lost 1 base and 8 bases respectively, with 8 bases between them. Germline V gives CDR1 SGHAT, CDR2 FQNNGV. CDR3 protein: CASSLVASEAFF. CDR3 nucleotide sequence: TGTGCCAGCAGCTTAGTAGCATCCGAAGCTTTCTTT.

This clone was recorded once. The J gene is TRBJ1-3, the V gene TRBV4-1; the D gene is possibly TRBD1 (5 bases). Germline V gene sequence: CDR1 MGHRA, CDR2 YSYEKL. V was trimmed by 4 bases and J by 8 bases, leaving 12 bases between them. CDR3 size: 13 residues. In DNA form, the CDR3 reads TGCGCCAGCAGCCTAGGGACTTCGGACACCATATATTTT. It specifies CASSLGTSDTIYF.

The chain carries TRBV4-1 and TRBJ1-1; no reliable D call. The CDR3 extends over 14 amino acids. Germline CDR1 and CDR2: MGHRA and YSYEKL. V shed 3 bases and J shed 7 bases, with 15 bases lying between them. The CDR3 DNA reads TGCGCCAGCAGCCATGGTAATATGGTTGGTGAAGCTTTCTTT. Translating gives CASSHGNMVGEAFF.

The rearrangement joins TRBV4-3 to TRBJ2-3, with TRBD2 matching over 7 bases. J was trimmed by 1 base and V by 3 bases; bases with no gene match: 7. CDR3 length: 16 residues. The germline V gene encodes CDR1 LGHNA and CDR2 YSLEER. CDR3 residues: CASSQGREAGTDTQYF. The CDR3 region has the DNA TGCGCCAGCAGCCAGGGGAGGGAGGCGGGCACAGATACGCAGTATTTT.

The chain links TRBV19 to TRBJ1-1; 12 nucleotides line up with TRBD1. The CDR3 runs 16 residues. J gave up 1 base and V 2 bases, and 2 bases lay outside the gene matches. Germline-derived CDR1 and CDR2 are LNHDA and SQIVND (reference sequence). The CDR3 spells CASSIMGQGANTEAFF. The CDR3 DNA reads TGTGCCAGTAGTATAATGGGACAGGGGGCGAACACTGAAGCTTTCTTT. Filled out from reference TRBV19 and TRBJ1-1, the complete variable domain reads DGGITQSPKYLFRKEGQNVTLSCEQNLNHDAMYWYRQDPGQGLRLIYYSQIVNDFQKGDIAEGYSVSREKKESFPLTVTSAQKNPTAFYLCASSIMGQGANTEAFFGQGTRLTVV.

This clone was seen a few times. The chain links TRBV7-3 to TRBJ2-5, with a possible D match to TRBD2 (6 bases). Germline-derived CDR1 and CDR2 are SGHTA and FQGTGA. V lost 5 bases, J lost 4 bases, and 14 bases lay in between. The CDR3 sequence is 14 residues long. The CDR3 nucleotides read TGTGCCAGCAGCCCGAGTGGAGGGAGAGAGACCCAGTACTTC. Its protein product is CASSPSGGRETQYF.

J is TRBJ2-5 and V is TRBV7-8; D remains ambiguous. CDR3 length: 13 residues. The V gene's germline CDR1 is SGHVS and CDR2 FQNEAQ. V dropped 5 bases and J dropped 3 bases, with 10 bases sitting between them. CDR3 sequence (DNA): TGTGCCAGCAGCCCGGCGGTAGAAGAGACCCAGTACTTC. Translation: CASSPAVEETQYF. The full variable domain, its missing parts supplied by reference TRBV7-8 and TRBJ2-5, is GAGVSQSPRYKVAKRGQDVALRCDPISGHVSLFWYQQALGQGPEFLTYFQNEAQLDKSGLPSDRFFAERPEGSVSTLKIQRTQQEDSAVYLCASSPAVEETQYFGPGTRLLVL.